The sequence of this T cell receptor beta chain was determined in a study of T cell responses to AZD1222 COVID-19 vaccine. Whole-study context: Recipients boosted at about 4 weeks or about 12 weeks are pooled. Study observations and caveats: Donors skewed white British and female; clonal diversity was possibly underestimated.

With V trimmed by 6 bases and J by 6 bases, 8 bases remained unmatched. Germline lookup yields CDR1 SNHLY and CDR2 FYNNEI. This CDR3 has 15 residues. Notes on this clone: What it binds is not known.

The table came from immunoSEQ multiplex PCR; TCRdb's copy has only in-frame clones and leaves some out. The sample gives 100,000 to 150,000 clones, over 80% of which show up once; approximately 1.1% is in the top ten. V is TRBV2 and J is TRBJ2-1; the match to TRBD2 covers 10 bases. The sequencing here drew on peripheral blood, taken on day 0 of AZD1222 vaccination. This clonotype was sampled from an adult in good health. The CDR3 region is CASSSGTSDVNEQFF. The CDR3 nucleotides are TGTGCCAGCAGCTCCGGGACTAGCGACGTCAATGAGCAGTTCTTC.